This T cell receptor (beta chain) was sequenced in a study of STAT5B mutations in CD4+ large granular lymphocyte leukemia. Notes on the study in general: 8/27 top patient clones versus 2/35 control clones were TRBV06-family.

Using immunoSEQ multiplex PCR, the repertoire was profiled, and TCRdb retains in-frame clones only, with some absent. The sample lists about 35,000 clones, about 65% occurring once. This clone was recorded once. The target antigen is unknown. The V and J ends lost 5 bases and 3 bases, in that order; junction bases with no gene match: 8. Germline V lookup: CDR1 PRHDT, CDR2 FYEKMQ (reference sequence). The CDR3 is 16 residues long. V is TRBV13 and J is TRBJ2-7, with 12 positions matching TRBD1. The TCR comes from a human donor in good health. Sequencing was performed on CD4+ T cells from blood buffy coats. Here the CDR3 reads CASSPPGQGADYEQYF. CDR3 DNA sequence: TGTGCCAGCAGCCCCCCGGGACAGGGGGCGGACTACGAGCAGTACTTC.